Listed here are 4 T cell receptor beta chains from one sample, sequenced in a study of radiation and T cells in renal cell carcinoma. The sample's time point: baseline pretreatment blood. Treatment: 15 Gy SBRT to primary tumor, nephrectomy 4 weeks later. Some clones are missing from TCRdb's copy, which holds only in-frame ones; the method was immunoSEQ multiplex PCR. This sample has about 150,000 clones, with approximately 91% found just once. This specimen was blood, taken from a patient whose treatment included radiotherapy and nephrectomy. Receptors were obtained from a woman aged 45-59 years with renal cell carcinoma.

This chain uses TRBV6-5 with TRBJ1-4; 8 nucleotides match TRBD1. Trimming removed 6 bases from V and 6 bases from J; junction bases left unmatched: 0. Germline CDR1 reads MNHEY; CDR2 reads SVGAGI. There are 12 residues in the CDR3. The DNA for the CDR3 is TGTGCCAGCAGACAGGGGGATGAAAAACTGTTTTTT. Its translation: CASRQGDEKLFF.

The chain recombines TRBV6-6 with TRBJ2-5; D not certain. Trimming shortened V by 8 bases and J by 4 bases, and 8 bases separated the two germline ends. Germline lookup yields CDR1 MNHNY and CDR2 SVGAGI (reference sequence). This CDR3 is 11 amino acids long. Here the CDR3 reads CASQNRETQYF. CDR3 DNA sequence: TGTGCCAGCCAAAATAGAGAGACCCAGTACTTC.

CDR3 DNA: TGTGCCAGCAGTGTTTCAGGGGGCGGGGAAGCTTTCTTT. Amino acid sequence: CASSVSGGGEAFF. This chain uses TRBV6-1 with TRBJ1-1; TRBD1 matches at 8 bases. The ends lost 4 bases at V and 8 bases at J; junction bases unmatched: 6. The CDR3 runs to 13 residues. Per germline, CDR1 MNHNS and CDR2 SASEGT.

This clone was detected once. CDR3 protein: CATGQTQETQYF. As DNA, the CDR3 is TGTGCCACAGGACAGACACAAGAGACCCAGTACTTC. V and J are TRBV2 and TRBJ2-5; a possible D gene is TRBD1 (6 bases). CDR1 SNHLY and CDR2 FYNNEI come from the germline V gene. This CDR3 is 12 amino acids long. The V and J ends lost 10 bases and 2 bases respectively, with 11 bases between them.